The clone carrying this T cell receptor (beta chain) has more than one count but fewer than ten. The CDR3 runs 15 residues. The germline gives CDR1 LNHDA, CDR2 SQIVND (reference sequence). V lost 3 bases to trimming and J lost 1 base, with 10 bases between them. The record originates from a study of T-cell reconstitution after alpha-beta-depleted transplantation in children. The TCRbeta library was prepared with unique molecular identifiers. TCRdb ran MiXCR on the PCR reads and lists one entry per CDR3 protein. This sample has about 500,000 distinct CDR3 sequences, with about 31% found just once. J is TRBJ1-5 and V is TRBV19; maybe TRBD1 (6 bases). This TCR was sampled from a human donor who donated a stem cell graft to a child with aplastic anemia. The material was PBMCs from the stem cell graft donor, obtained from the stem cell graft. The CDR3 sequence: CASSMGGGSNQPQHF. The DNA of the CDR3 is TGTGCCAGTAGTATGGGGGGCGGGAGCAATCAGCCCCAGCATTTT.